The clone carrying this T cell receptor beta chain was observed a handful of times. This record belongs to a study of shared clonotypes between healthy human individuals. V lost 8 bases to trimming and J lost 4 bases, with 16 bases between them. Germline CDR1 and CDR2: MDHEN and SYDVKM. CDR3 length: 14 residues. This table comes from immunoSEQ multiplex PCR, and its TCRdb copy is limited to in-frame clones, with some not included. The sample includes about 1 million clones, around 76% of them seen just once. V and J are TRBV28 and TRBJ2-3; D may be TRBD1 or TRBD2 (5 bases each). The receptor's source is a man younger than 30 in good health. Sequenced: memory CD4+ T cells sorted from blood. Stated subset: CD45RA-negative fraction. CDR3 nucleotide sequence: TGTGCCAGCGAGGGACGAATAGGGGCAGATACGCAGTATTTT. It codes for CASEGRIGADTQYF.